This TCR beta chain came from a study of regulatory T cells in long-lasting Graves disease. This clonotype was seen at least ten times. Its antigen is not identified. The CDR3 is made up of 14 amino acids. Per germline, CDR1 SGHKS and CDR2 YYEKEE (reference sequence). V lost 3 bases, J lost 0 bases, and 1 base stayed unmatched. Time point reported: persistent/refractory GD, antithyroid drugs over 5 years with positive TRAb. From RNA extracted from PBMCs, the TCR library was made. Those enrolled as patients came out of an endocrinology department in Xi'an, China. Study results and limitations: Persistent disease was characterized by preferential usage of TRBV28, TRBJ1-2 and TRBJ2-5.

The TCR beta library used iRepertoire HTBI primers with Arm-PCR amplification of CDR3. TCRdb used MiXCR to reprocess the multiplex PCR reads, holding one entry per CDR3 protein. The sample has 350,000 to 450,000 distinct CDR3 sequences, under 25% seen once. V gene TRBV5-5 combines with J gene TRBJ1-2; 8 nucleotides agree with TRBD1. Sample: peripheral blood mononuclear cells (PBMCs), taken when the disease was refractory, from a patient treated with antithyroid drugs. The sequence was obtained from a female donor with Graves disease. CDR3 residues: CASSWGQANYGYTF. The CDR3 DNA reads as TGTGCCAGCAGCTGGGGACAGGCTAACTATGGCTACACCTTC.